This T cell receptor (beta chain) was recorded in a study of cytomegalovirus exposure and HLA in healthy donors. The assay was immunoSEQ multiplex PCR, and TCRdb's table has in-frame clones only and misses some. Of fewer than 350,000 clones in the sample, around nine tenths were seen once. CDR1 and CDR2 (germline): WSHSY, SAAADI. Trimming removed 6 bases at V and 7 bases at J, with 19 bases between. The CDR3 length is 14 residues. Findings and caveats of the study: Listed as cytomegalovirus-associated were approximately 160 TCR beta chains.

Points on this clone: Antigen: not known.

This clonotype originated in a woman aged 18-29 years in good health and CMV-seronegative. The chain carries TRBV10-2 and TRBJ2-7; tentatively, D is TRBD2 (6 bases). The sample consisted of PBMCs. The CDR3 DNA reads as TGCGCCAGCAGAACGCTAGGGACGGCGGGGGAGCAGTACTTC. It codes for CASRTLGTAGEQYF.